Each of the 27 T cell receptor beta chains below was sequenced from the same sample in a study of T cell responses to AZD1222 COVID-19 vaccine (dated by TCRdb to 2020 to 2022). Libraries were constructed by the immunoSEQ multiplex PCR assay. Not all clones reach the TCRdb copy of this immuneACCESS table, which keeps in-frame sequences only. Checked studies attribute under half of the gap to unresolved V genes and leave the rest unexplained. This sample gives about 180,000 clones in total; 85% to 90% of them show up just once. The ten biggest clones cover around 26% of the sample. The time point label for this specimen denotes: about 28 days (+/-7) after the second vaccine dose. The material sequenced was peripheral blood, taken 28 days after the second AZD1222 dose. These receptors were collected from an adult who received the AZD1222 COVID-19 vaccine.

This clone was counted only a few times. J is TRBJ2-7 and V is TRBV7-9; D call uncertain. Per the germline V gene, CDR1 is SEHNR and CDR2 is FQNEAQ (reference sequence). V lost 7 bases, J lost 1 base, and 20 bases lay in between. CDR3 length: 16 residues. Here the CDR3 reads CASTPSSDGGSYEQYF. CDR3 sequence (DNA): TGTGCCAGCACCCCCTCGTCGGACGGCGGTTCCTACGAGCAGTACTTC.

This clone was recorded a few times. The CDR3: CASSGVSGGVSNQPQHF. The CDR3 region has the DNA TGCGCCAGCAGCGGAGTGTCAGGGGGTGTTAGCAATCAGCCCCAGCATTTT. This chain joins TRBV4-1 and TRBJ1-5; TRBD1 matches 7 bases. The germline V gene encodes CDR1 MGHRA and CDR2 YSYEKL. CDR3 length: 17 residues. V was pared by 5 bases and J by 0 bases, with 10 bases of the junction left unmatched.

CDR3 sequence: CASSSSGGKETQYF. In nucleotides, the CDR3 is TGTGCCAGCAGTTCCTCCGGGGGCAAAGAGACCCAGTACTTC. V usage is TRBV28 and J usage is TRBJ2-5; possibly TRBD1 or TRBD2 for D (6 bases each). Germline lookup yields CDR1 MDHEN and CDR2 SYDVKM. V was cut by 4 bases and J by 3 bases, with 12 bases left in between. The length of the CDR3 is 14 residues.

CDR3 DNA sequence: TGTGCCAGTAGTATGAGGAGGACGGACAATCAGCCCCAGCATTTT. Its protein is CASSMRRTDNQPQHF. The chain uses TRBV19 and TRBJ1-5; D is unclear. There are 15 residues in the CDR3. Germline V gives CDR1 LNHDA, CDR2 SQIVND (reference sequence). V shed 3 bases and J shed 3 bases, with 12 bases lying between them. The complete variable domain, with remaining parts taken from reference TRBV19 and TRBJ1-5, reads DGGITQSPKYLFRKEGQNVTLSCEQNLNHDAMYWYRQDPGQGLRLIYYSQIVNDFQKGDIAEGYSVSREKKESFPLTVTSAQKNPTAFYLCASSMRRTDNQPQHFGDGTRLSIL.

V and J are TRBV5-1 and TRBJ2-3, with TRBD2 matching over 13 bases. Per the germline V gene, CDR1 is SGHRS and CDR2 is YFSETQ. This CDR3 is 16 amino acids long. V shed 4 bases, J shed 4 bases, and the junction held 6 bases outside the gene matches. The CDR3 DNA sequence: TGCGCCAGCAGCATCGGACTAGCGGGAGCCCCAGATACGCAGTATTTT. Protein sequence: CASSIGLAGAPDTQYF.

The rearrangement uses TRBV5-4 and TRBJ2-2, with D perhaps given as TRBD1 or TRBD2 (5 bases each). The germline V and J ends were trimmed by 4 bases and 5 bases, with 9 bases remaining between them. Per germline, CDR1 SGHNT and CDR2 YYREEE (reference sequence). This CDR3 has 13 amino acids. The CDR3 reads CASSRWGTGELFF. Written as DNA, the CDR3 is TGTGCCAGCAGCCGTTGGGGGACCGGGGAGCTGTTTTTT.

This sequence joins TRBV4-1 and TRBJ2-3; 8 bases fit TRBD2. The CDR3 totals 17 residues. Germline CDR1 reads MGHRA; CDR2 reads YSYEKL. The J segment lost 0 bases and the V segment lost 2 bases, leaving 7 bases of the junction unmatched. CDR3 sequence reads: CASSQSPSGPSTDTQYF. CDR3 nucleotide sequence: TGCGCCAGCAGCCAATCCCCTAGCGGGCCTAGCACAGATACGCAGTATTTT.

Regarding this clone: The sample has other DNA sequences that encode this CDR3 too. The rearrangement links TRBV3-1 (or the pseudogene TRBV3-2) to TRBJ2-7, with D possibly matching TRBD1 (6 bases). V lost 0 bases, J lost 2 bases, and 11 bases lay in between. This CDR3 region has 15 residues. Per germline, CDR1 LGHDT and CDR2 YNNKEL (reference sequence). The CDR3 region has the DNA TGTGCCAGCAGCCAAGACCCGGGACAACCCTACGAGCAGTACTTC. This codes for CASSQDPGQPYEQYF.

This clone occurred once. The V and J genes are TRBV15 and TRBJ2-7, with D possibly TRBD2 on 5 matching bases. The CDR3 runs 12 residues. Germline lookup yields CDR1 LNHNV and CDR2 YYDKDF (reference sequence). The V end was cut by 6 bases, the J end by 3 bases, with 9 bases between. The CDR3 protein is CATRDSGYEQYF. The CDR3 coding sequence is TGTGCCACCAGGGACTCTGGCTACGAGCAGTACTTC.

This clone was seen only once. The J gene is TRBJ2-6, the V gene TRBV7-2, with no clear D. Germline V gene lookup returns CDR1 SGHTA and CDR2 FQGNSA. The CDR3 is 15 residues long. Between the trimmed V and J ends, which lost 5 bases and 1 base, there was a span of 9 bases. The CDR3 DNA sequence: TGTGCCAGCAGCGCAACAGAGTCTGGGGCCAACGTCCTGACTTTC. Its translation is CASSATESGANVLTF.

V is TRBV4-3 and J is TRBJ2-7; TRBD2 aligns across 11 bases. The V and J ends lost 1 base and 4 bases, in that order; junction bases with no gene match: 6. CDR3 length equals 16 residues. From germline, CDR1 is LGHNA and CDR2 YSLEER. The DNA for the CDR3 is TGCGCCAGCAGCCAAGCGAGCACTAGCGGGAGTTACGAGCAGTACTTC. This gives the protein CASSQASTSGSYEQYF.

This clone occurred a few times. The chain recombines TRBV27 with TRBJ2-7; 8 positions agree with TRBD1. The V segment lost 7 bases and the J segment 4 bases; nucleotides outside the gene matches: 6. CDR3 length: 13 amino acids. Germline V gives CDR1 MNHEY, CDR2 SMNVEV (reference sequence). As DNA, the CDR3 is TGTGCCAGCATGAGGACAGGGATATACGAGCAGTACTTC. Protein product: CASMRTGIYEQYF.

The rearrangement joins TRBV28 to TRBJ1-2, with D perhaps matching TRBD1 (5 bases). Trimming cost V 5 bases and J 2 bases, with 9 bases left between them. CDR1 and CDR2 from the germline V gene are MDHEN and SYDVKM. The CDR3 loop spans 13 amino acids. Here the CDR3 reads CASSDQGNYGYTF. In DNA form, the CDR3 reads TGTGCCAGCAGTGATCAGGGAAACTATGGCTACACCTTC.

This clone appeared once. A read error may produce the germline difference seen at one junction end. The chain is built from TRBV7-7 and TRBJ2-7; D unresolved. Germline V lookup: CDR1 SSHAT, CDR2 FNYEAQ (reference sequence). This CDR3 comprises 12 residues. The CDR3 nucleotides are TGTGCTAGCAGCTTTACGGGTAACGAGCAGTACTTC. This gives the protein CASSFTGNEQYF.

The chain links TRBV6-2 or TRBV6-3 to TRBJ1-3; D is perhaps TRBD1 (6 bases). Trimming shortened V by 6 bases and J by 1 base, and 34 bases separated the two germline ends. From germline, CDR1 is MNHEY and CDR2 SVGEGT. The CDR3 is made up of 22 amino acids. CDR3 loop: CASSQGMRSGIAGMRSGNTIYF. CDR3 DNA: TGTGCCAGCAGCCAGGGGATGCGGTCTGGAATTGCGGGGATGCGGTCTGGAAACACCATATATTTT.

The gene calls are TRBV4-2 and TRBJ1-1, with a possible D match to TRBD1 (6 bases). The germline CDR1 and CDR2 sequences are LGHNA and YNFKEQ. Deletions cut 0 bases from V and 1 base from J, with 9 bases between. The length of the CDR3 is 15 residues. CDR3 in DNA: TGTGCCAGCAGCCAAGAACAGGGTGAGAACACTGAAGCTTTCTTT. Translated, it gives CASSQEQGENTEAFF.

J is TRBJ2-7 and V is TRBV27; 7 nucleotides align to TRBD2. The junction had 11 bases not matched to a gene; V was cut back by 6 bases and J by 3 bases. This CDR3 is built from 15 residues. Germline loops: CDR1 MNHEY, CDR2 SMNVEV (reference sequence). The CDR3 DNA follows: TGTGCCAGCAGGCAGGCGGGAGTGGGGATCTACGAGCAGTACTTC. It encodes CASRQAGVGIYEQYF.

J is TRBJ2-7 and V is TRBV24-1; 9 bases map to TRBD1. Germline trimming cut 1 base from V and 6 bases from J; bases unmatched to any gene: 6. The CDR3 is 15 amino acids. The germline CDR1 and CDR2 sequences are KGHDR and SFDVKD. Written as DNA, the CDR3 is TGTGCCACCAGTGATTTAGGGACAGGGAAGGGCGAGCAGTACTTC. Protein sequence: CATSDLGTGKGEQYF.

The J gene is TRBJ2-7, the V gene TRBV28; 13 bases line up with TRBD2. Germline CDR1 reads MDHEN; CDR2 reads SYDVKM. V shed 10 bases, J shed 2 bases, and the junction held 2 bases outside the gene matches. This CDR3 has 13 residues. Here the CDR3 DNA reads TGTGCCATCGGGACTAGCGGGGCCTACGAGCAGTACTTC. Translated, it gives CAIGTSGAYEQYF.

The J gene is TRBJ1-5, the V gene TRBV19, with unresolved D. Germline CDR1 is LNHDA and CDR2 is SQIVND (reference sequence). V lost 8 bases, J lost 5 bases, and 13 bases lay in between. This CDR3 spans 13 amino acids. This CDR3 reads CASRRSEYQPQHF. The CDR3 bases are TGTGCCAGTCGCAGGTCCGAGTATCAGCCCCAGCATTTT.

The gene calls are TRBV5-1 and TRBJ2-7; D could derive from TRBD1 or TRBD2 (5 bases each). The germline gives CDR1 SGHRS, CDR2 YFSETQ. V was shortened by 5 bases and J by 3 bases, with 9 bases between the two germline ends. The CDR3 has 12 amino acids. The CDR3 DNA follows: TGCGCCAGCAGGGGAGACAGCTACGAGCAGTACTTC. Amino acid sequence: CASRGDSYEQYF. Full variable domain (rest looked up from reference TRBV5-1 and TRBJ2-7): KAGVTQTPRYLIKTRGQQVTLSCSPISGHRSVSWYQQTPGQGLQFLFEYFSETQRNKGNFPGRFSGRQFSNSRSEMNVSTLELGDSALYLCASRGDSYEQYFGPGTRLTVT.

Only a few counts were recorded for this clone. This chain joins TRBV5-1 and TRBJ2-5, with 9 bases lining up with TRBD2. Losses at the gene ends were 4 bases for V and 9 bases for J; bases not matched to a gene: 13. Looked up from germline, CDR1 is SGHRS and CDR2 is YFSETQ. The CDR3 spans 15 residues. Here the CDR3 reads CASSLTPGLAEAQYF. Written as DNA, the CDR3 is TGCGCCAGCAGCCTAACCCCGGGACTAGCCGAGGCCCAGTACTTC.

This clone was detected a few times. DNA for the CDR3: TGCGCCAGCAGCCGACTTTTGACAGGGGACGAGCAGTACTTC. Translated, it gives CASSRLLTGDEQYF. V gene TRBV5-1 combines with J gene TRBJ2-7; 8 nucleotides line up with TRBD1. The CDR3 loop spans 14 amino acids. Germline CDR1 reads SGHRS; CDR2 reads YFSETQ. V was clipped by 4 bases and J by 5 bases; unmatched bases: 8.

This chain links TRBV6-2 or TRBV6-3 with TRBJ2-7; 7 bases map to TRBD1. V was pared by 4 bases and J by 7 bases, with 13 bases of the junction left unmatched. The CDR3 contains 15 residues. Germline V gene data show CDR1 as MNHEY and CDR2 as SVGEGT. The CDR3 DNA follows: TGTGCCAGCAGTTCGTCAGGGACAGCTCCGGGAGAGCAGTACTTC. This encodes CASSSSGTAPGEQYF.

This chain links TRBV7-3 with TRBJ2-3, with D possibly TRBD2 on 6 matching bases. V was trimmed by 0 bases and J by 0 bases, leaving 10 bases between them. CDR1 and CDR2 (germline): SGHTA, FQGTGA. CDR3 size: 16 residues. The CDR3 DNA is TGTGCCAGCAGCTTAACTGCGCGGGGAAGCACAGATACGCAGTATTTT. Encoded protein: CASSLTARGSTDTQYF.

This sequence joins TRBV6-2 or TRBV6-3 and TRBJ2-1, with D possibly matching TRBD2 (5 bases). This CDR3 comprises 16 residues. V was cut by 2 bases and J by 0 bases, with 11 bases left in between. CDR1 is MNHEY, CDR2 SVGEGT, per germline. The DNA of the CDR3 is TGTGCCAGCAGTTACCTCTTAGGGAGCTCCTACAATGAGCAGTTCTTC. This sequence encodes CASSYLLGSSYNEQFF.

The chain is built from TRBV9 and TRBJ2-7; 11 bases line up with TRBD2. The CDR3 is 15 amino acids. J gave up 3 bases and V 3 bases, and 5 bases lay outside the gene matches. Germline values: CDR1 SGDLS, CDR2 YYNGEE. DNA of the CDR3: TGTGCCAGCAGCGCTACTAGCGGGAGCCTCTACGAGCAGTACTTC. This sequence encodes CASSATSGSLYEQYF.